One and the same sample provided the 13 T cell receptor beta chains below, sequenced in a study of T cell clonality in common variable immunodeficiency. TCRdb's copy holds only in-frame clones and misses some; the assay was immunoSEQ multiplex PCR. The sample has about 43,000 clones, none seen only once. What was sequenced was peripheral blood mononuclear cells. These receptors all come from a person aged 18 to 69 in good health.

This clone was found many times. Partial CDR3 DNA: TGTGCCAGCAGCCAAGCCCTAGGGCAGGGAGAGGACACTGAA. Translated, it gives CASSQALGQGEDTE. The whole CDR3 sequence reads CASSQALGQGEDTEAFF. The rearrangement uses TRBV3-1 (or the pseudogene TRBV3-2) and TRBJ1-1; the D gene is possibly TRBD1 (5 bases). The read falls 3 residues short of the CDR3 end, and the missing part is taken from the germline J gene. Trimming cost V 1 base and J 3 bases, with 18 bases left between them. Germline values: CDR1 LGHDT, CDR2 YNNKEL (reference sequence). The CDR3 is made up of 17 amino acids.

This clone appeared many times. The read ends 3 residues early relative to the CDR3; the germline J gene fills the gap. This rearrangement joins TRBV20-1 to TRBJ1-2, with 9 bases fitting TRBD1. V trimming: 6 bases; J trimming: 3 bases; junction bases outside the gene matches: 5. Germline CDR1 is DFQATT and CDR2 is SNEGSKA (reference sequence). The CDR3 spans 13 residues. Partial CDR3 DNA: TGCAGTGCGGTTCGGGACAGGGACTATGGC. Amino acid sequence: CSAVRDRDYG. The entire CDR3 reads CSAVRDRDYGYTF.

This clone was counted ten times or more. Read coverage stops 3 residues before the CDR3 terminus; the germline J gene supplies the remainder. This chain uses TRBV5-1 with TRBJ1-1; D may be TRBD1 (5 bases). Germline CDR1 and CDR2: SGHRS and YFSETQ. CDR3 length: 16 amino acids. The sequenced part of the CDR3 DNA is TGCGCCAGCAGCTTGGAAGTTCGCAGGGAAAACCCTGGG. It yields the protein CASSLEVRRENPG. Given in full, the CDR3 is CASSLEVRRENPGAFF.

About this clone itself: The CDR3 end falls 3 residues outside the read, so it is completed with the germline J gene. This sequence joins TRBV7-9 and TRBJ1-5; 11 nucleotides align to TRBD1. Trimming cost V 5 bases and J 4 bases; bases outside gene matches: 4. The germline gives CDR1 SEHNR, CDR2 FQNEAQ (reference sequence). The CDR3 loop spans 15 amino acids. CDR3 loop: CASSPGTGGNQPQHF. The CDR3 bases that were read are TGTGCCAGCAGCCCTGGGACAGGGGGTAATCAGCCC.

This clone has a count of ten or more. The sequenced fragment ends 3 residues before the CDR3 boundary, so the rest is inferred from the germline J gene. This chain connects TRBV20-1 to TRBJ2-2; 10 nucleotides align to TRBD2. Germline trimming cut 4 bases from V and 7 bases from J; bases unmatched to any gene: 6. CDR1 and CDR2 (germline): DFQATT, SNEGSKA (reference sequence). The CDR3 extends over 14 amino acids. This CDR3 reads CSATSGRPDGELFF. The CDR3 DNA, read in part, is TGCAGTGCTACTAGCGGGAGACCAGACGGGGAG.

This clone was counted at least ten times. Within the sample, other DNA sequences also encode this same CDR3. The CDR3 sequence: CAWQYRGFGNTEAFF. CDR3 DNA (partial): TGTGCCTGGCAGTACAGGGGGTTTGGAAACACTGAA. This sequence joins TRBV30 and TRBJ1-1; the match to TRBD1 covers 8 bases. The read terminates 3 residues before the CDR3 end, so the remaining end is supplied by the germline J gene. The CDR3 loop spans 15 amino acids. Germline V gives CDR1 GTSNPN, CDR2 SVGIG (reference sequence). The J segment lost 2 bases and the V segment lost 5 bases, leaving 10 bases of the junction unmatched.

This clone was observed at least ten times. The CDR3 DNA, read in part, is TGCAGTGCCCTCGACCTTCAGACAGGGGGGAATTCACCC. Translation: CSALDLQTGGNSP. Given in full, the CDR3 is CSALDLQTGGNSPLHF. This chain uses TRBV20-1 with TRBJ1-6; 9 bases match TRBD1. The DNA ends 3 residues before the CDR3 does, and the rest of the CDR3 is filled in from the germline J gene. J lost 7 bases, V lost 6 bases, and 13 bases had no gene match. Germline CDR1 DFQATT, CDR2 SNEGSKA (reference sequence). The length of the CDR3 is 16 residues.

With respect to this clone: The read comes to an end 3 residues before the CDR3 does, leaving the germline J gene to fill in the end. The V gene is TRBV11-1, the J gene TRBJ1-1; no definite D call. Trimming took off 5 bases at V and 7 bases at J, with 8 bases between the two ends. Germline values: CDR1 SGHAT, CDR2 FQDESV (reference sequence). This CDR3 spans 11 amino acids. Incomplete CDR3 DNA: TGTGCCAGCAGCCCGAAGGGTGAA. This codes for CASSPKGE. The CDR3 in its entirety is CASSPKGEAFF.

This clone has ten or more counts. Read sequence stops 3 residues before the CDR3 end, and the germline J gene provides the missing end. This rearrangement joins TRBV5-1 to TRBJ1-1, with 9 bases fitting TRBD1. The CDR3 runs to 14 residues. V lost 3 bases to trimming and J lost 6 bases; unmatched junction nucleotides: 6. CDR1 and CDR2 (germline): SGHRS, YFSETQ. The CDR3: CASSSGQGVPEAFF. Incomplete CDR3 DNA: TGCGCCAGCAGCTCGGGACAGGGAGTGCCTGAA.

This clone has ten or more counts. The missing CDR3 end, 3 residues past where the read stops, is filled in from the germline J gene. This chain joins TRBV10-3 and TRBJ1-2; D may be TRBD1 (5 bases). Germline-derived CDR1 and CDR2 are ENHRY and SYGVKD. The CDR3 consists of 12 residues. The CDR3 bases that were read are TGTGCCATCACTCGGGGGGGGATTGAC. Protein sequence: CAITRGGID. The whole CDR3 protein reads CAITRGGIDYTF.

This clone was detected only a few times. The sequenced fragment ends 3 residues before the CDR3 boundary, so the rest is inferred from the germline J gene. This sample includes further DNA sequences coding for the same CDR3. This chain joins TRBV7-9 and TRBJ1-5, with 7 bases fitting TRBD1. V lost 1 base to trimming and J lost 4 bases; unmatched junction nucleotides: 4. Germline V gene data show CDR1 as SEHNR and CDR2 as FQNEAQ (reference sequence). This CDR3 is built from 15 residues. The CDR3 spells CASSLDGRGNQPQHF. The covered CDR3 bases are TGTGCCAGCAGCTTAGACGGCAGGGGGAATCAGCCC.

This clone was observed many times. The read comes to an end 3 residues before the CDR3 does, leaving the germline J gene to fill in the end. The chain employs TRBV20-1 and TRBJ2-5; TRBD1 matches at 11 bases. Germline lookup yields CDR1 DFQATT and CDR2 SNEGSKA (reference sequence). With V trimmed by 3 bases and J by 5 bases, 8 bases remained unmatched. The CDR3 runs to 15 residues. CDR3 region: CSASPPGQGVETQYF. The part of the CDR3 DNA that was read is TGCAGTGCTAGCCCCCCGGGACAGGGGGTTGAGACC.

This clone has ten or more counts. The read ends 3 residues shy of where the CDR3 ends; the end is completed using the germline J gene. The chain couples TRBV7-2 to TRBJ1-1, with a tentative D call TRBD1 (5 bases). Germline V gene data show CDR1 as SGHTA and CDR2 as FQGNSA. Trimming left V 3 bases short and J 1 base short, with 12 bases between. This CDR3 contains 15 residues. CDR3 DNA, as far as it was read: TGTGCCAGCAGCTTCGGAAGGGGCGCGAACACTGAA. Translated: CASSFGRGANTE. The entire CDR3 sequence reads CASSFGRGANTEAFF.